The clone carrying this T cell receptor (beta chain) was seen repeatedly, ten times or more. Its target is unknown. This table comes from immunoSEQ multiplex PCR, and its TCRdb copy is limited to in-frame clones, with some not included. Of around 1 million clones detected, 76% appear once; the ten largest clones hold roughly 1.5%. This sample was included in a study of shared clonotypes between healthy human individuals. Notes on the study in general: Around 5% was the fraction of naive CD4 clonotypes found shared across four donors.

Germline CDR1 SQVTM, CDR2 ANQGSEA. The CDR3 extends over 12 amino acids. V was clipped by 7 bases and J by 11 bases; unmatched bases: 5. Splitting the CD4+ cells yielded a CD45RA+ naive subset and a CD45RA-negative memory subset. V gene TRBV29-1 combines with J gene TRBJ2-1, with 13 bases aligning to TRBD2. The sample was memory CD4+ T cells sorted from blood. The subset here: CD45RA-negative fraction. The clonotype originates from a man between 18 and 35 years old in good health. The CDR3 loop reads CSERTSGGQQFF. The CDR3 bases are TGCAGCGAACGGACTAGCGGGGGACAGCAGTTCTTC.